A selection of T cell receptor beta chains follows, all from one sample in a study of OX40 agonist ivuxolimab in advanced cancers. Profiled with immunoSEQ multiplex PCR; TCRdb holds only in-frame clones, not every one. The sample contains 65,000 to 75,000 clones, 82% of which appear only once. The input for sequencing was CD4+ or CD8+ T cells sorted from blood, taken in a trial of the OX40 agonist ivuxolimab. These receptors all stem from an adult with an advanced solid tumor such as melanoma, head and neck, liver or kidney cancer. The CDR3 runs from the conserved cysteine through the conserved F or W. D genes are given only for firm matches. Part of the rows lack a size; the others show once, few, many or a class for expanded clones.

abundance	v_gene	j_gene	d_gene	CDR3nt	CDR3aa
-	TRBV13	TRBJ2-3	-	TGTGCCAGCAGCCGTAGAGTCAGGACGACAGATACGCAGTATTTT	CASSRRVRTTDTQYF
-	TRBV2	TRBJ2-5	-	TGTGCCAGCAGTGATGAGGGGCGGGAGACCCAGTACTTC	CASSDEGRETQYF
few	TRBV6-1	TRBJ2-3	-	TGTGCCAGCAGTGAAGGACTATCTCGGGCAGATACGCAGTATTTT	CASSEGLSRADTQYF
-	TRBV7-7	TRBJ1-2	-	TGTGCCAGCAGCTTAGTACTTGTAGGGGGTGGCTACACCTTC	CASSLVLVGGGYTF
-	TRBV27	TRBJ2-2	TRBD1	TGTGCCAGCAGTCCAACACCGGGACAGGGAAGGGCACAAATCGCCGGGGAGCTGTTTTTT	CASSPTPGQGRAQIAGELFF
-	TRBV28	TRBJ1-2	-	TGTGCCAGCAGTTTGGGTTCGGCAGGAAACTATGGCTACACCTTC	CASSLGSAGNYGYTF
-	TRBV5-4	TRBJ2-7	TRBD2	TGTGCCAGCAGCTTGGATAGCGGGCCCTACGAGCAGTACTTC	CASSLDSGPYEQYF
-	TRBV7-9	TRBJ2-7	-	TGTGCCAGCAGCTTATCCTTAGGCGGGACCGCGTCCTACGAGCAGTACTTC	CASSLSLGGTASYEQYF
-	TRBV19	TRBJ1-2	TRBD1	TGTGCCAGTAGTACGAAGACTCGTACAGGGGGCAGTGGCTACACCTTC	CASSTKTRTGGSGYTF
-	TRBV10-2	TRBJ1-4	TRBD1	TGCGCCAGCAGTGAAACAGGGGGGGAAAAACTGTTTTTT	CASSETGGEKLFF
once	TRBV6-1	TRBJ1-4	-	TGTGCCAGCAGTGATCGGGGGGGCTATGAAAAACTGTTTTTT	CASSDRGGYEKLFF
-	TRBV7-3	TRBJ2-3	-	TGTGCCAGCAGCTTAGACGGACTCACAGATACGCAGTATTTT	CASSLDGLTDTQYF
-	TRBV12-2	TRBJ1-1	-	TGTGCAAGTCGCTTAGCGGGCCGAGGCGGGAACACTGAAGCTTTCTTT	CASRLAGRGGNTEAFF
few	TRBV5-5	TRBJ2-7	TRBD2	TGTGCCAGCAGCTTGCGGGGGAGGGCGGCCTACGAGCAGTACTTC	CASSLRGRAAYEQYF
-	TRBV6-5	TRBJ2-7	-	TGTGCCAGCAGTAATATTCGGGACGGTAGCTACGAGCAGTACTTC	CASSNIRDGSYEQYF